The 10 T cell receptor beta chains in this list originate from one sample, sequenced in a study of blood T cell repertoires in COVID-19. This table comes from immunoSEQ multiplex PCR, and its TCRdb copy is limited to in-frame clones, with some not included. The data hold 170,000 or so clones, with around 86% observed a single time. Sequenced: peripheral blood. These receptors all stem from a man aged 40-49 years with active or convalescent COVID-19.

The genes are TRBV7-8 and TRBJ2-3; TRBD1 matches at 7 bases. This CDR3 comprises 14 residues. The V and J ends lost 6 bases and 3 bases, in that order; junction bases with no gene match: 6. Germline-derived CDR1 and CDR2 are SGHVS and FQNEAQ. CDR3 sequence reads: CASRFDRATDTQYF. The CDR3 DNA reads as TGTGCCAGCAGATTTGACAGGGCAACAGATACGCAGTATTTT.

CDR3 sequence: CASSPVGVNEKLFF. CDR3 DNA sequence: TGCGCCAGCAGCCCGGTAGGGGTGAATGAAAAACTGTTTTTT. This sequence joins TRBV4-1 and TRBJ1-4; D is perhaps TRBD1 (5 bases). Germline-derived CDR1 and CDR2 are MGHRA and YSYEKL. The CDR3 contains 14 residues. The V gene lost 4 bases and the J gene lost 5 bases, with 11 bases spanning the gap.

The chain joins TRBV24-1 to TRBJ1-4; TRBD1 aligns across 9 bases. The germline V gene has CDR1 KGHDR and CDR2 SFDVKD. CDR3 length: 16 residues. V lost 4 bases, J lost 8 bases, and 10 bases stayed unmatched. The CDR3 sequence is CATSDPGDRAGEKLFF. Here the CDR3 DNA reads TGTGCCACCAGTGACCCTGGGGACAGGGCGGGAGAAAAACTGTTTTTT.

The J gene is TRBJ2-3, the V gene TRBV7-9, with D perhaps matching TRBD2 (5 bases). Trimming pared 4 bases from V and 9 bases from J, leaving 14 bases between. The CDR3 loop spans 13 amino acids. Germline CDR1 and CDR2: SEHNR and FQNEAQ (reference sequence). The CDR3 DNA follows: TGTGCCAGCAGCTGGGGAGACCACACAACGCAGTATTTT. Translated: CASSWGDHTTQYF.

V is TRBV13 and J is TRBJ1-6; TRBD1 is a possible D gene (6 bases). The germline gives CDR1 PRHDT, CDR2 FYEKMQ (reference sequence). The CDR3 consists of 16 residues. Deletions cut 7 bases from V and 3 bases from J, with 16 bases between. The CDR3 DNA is TGTGCCAGCACCCTAAGGGGGACGAGCTATAATTCACCCCTCCACTTT. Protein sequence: CASTLRGTSYNSPLHF.

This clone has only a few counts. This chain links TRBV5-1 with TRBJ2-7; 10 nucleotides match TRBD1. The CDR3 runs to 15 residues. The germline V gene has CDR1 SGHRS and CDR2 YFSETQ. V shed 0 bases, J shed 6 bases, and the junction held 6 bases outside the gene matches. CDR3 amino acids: CASSLAGTGVGEQYF. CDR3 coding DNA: TGCGCCAGCAGCTTGGCCGGGACAGGGGTTGGCGAGCAGTACTTC. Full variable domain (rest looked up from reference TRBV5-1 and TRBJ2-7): KAGVTQTPRYLIKTRGQQVTLSCSPISGHRSVSWYQQTPGQGLQFLFEYFSETQRNKGNFPGRFSGRQFSNSRSEMNVSTLELGDSALYLCASSLAGTGVGEQYFGPGTRLTVT.

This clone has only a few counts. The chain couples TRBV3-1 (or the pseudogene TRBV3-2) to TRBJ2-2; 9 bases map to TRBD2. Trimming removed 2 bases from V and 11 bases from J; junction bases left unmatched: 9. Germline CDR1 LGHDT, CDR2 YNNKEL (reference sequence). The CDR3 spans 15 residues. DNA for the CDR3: TGTGCCAGCAGCCAAAATCTAGCGGGGCTTGGTGAGCTGTTTTTT. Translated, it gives CASSQNLAGLGELFF.

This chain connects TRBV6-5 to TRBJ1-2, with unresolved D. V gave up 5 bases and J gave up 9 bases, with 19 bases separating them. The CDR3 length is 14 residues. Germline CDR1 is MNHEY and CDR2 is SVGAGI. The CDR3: CASSPPNSTVSYTF. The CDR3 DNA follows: TGTGCCAGCAGTCCCCCCAATAGCACCGTAAGCTACACCTTC.

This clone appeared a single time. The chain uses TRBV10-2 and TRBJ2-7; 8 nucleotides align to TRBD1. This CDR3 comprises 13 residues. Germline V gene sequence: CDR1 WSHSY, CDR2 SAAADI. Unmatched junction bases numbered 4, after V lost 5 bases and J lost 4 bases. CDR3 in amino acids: CASSSGGEYEQYF. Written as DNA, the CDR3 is TGCGCCAGCAGTTCAGGGGGCGAGTACGAGCAGTACTTC.

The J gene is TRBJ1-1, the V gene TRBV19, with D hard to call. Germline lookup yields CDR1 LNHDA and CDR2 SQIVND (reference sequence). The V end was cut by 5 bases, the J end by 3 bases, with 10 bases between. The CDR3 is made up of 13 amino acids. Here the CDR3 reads CASSPRRDTEAFF. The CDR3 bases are TGTGCCAGTAGTCCCAGGAGGGACACTGAAGCTTTCTTT.